This T cell receptor (beta chain) derives from a study of blood T cells in healthy people across ages. The CDR3 is 15 residues long. Trimming at V came to 5 bases and at J to 1 base, leaving 5 bases not matched to a gene. The germline CDR1 and CDR2 sequences are MDHEN and SYDVKM. This clonotype was observed a few times. A second PCR, run for about 7 to 11 cycles, used a sample-barcoded 5' primer plus a J-beta primer mix. Every molecule of cDNA carried a tag from a template-switch adaptor with 12 random nucleotides. A single record per CDR3 protein comes from TCRdb applying MiXCR to the 5' RACE reads. The table records under 700,000 distinct CDR3 sequences, around 24% of them present only once. Another study also made use of these data, one on T cells of mothers and their children.

This sequence was found in a boy between 10 and 17 years old in good health. The V call is TRBV28, the J call TRBJ2-4, with 7 bases identical to TRBD1. The specimen was blood. This chain's CDR3 is CASSIRGSAKNIQYF. The CDR3 nucleotides read TGTGCCAGCAGTATCAGGGGGTCGGCCAAAAACATTCAGTACTTC.